The next 31 T cell receptor beta chains were all read from a single sample in a study of T cells after yellow fever vaccination. TCRdb itself ran the 5' RACE reads through MiXCR, one entry per CDR3 protein. The data hold more than 300,000 distinct CDR3 sequences, with around 4.5% observed a single time. Sequenced material: PBMCs, taken 15 days after the yellow fever booster vaccination. The origin of the receptors is a man aged 18 to 35 who received the YFV17D yellow fever vaccine.

The chain recombines TRBV7-8 with TRBJ2-1; D not resolved. Per the germline V gene, CDR1 is SGHVS and CDR2 is FQNEAQ. V was trimmed by 5 bases and J by 0 bases, leaving 11 bases between them. CDR3 length equals 15 residues. In DNA form, the CDR3 reads TGTGCCAGCAGCACCTATACAAGCTCCTACAATGAGCAGTTCTTC. Translating it yields CASSTYTSSYNEQFF.

This clonotype has more than one count but fewer than ten. A junction end diverges from the germline sequence, so it may reflect a read error. V usage is TRBV4-2 and J usage is TRBJ1-2; D remains unclear. This CDR3 is built from 12 residues. CDR1 and CDR2 (germline): LGHNA, YNFKEQ. The CDR3 DNA reads as TGTGCCAGCAGCCAAGATCGAGGCCTAGCGAACTTC. Translated, it gives CASSQDRGLANF.

This clonotype turned up a few times. V usage is TRBV11-2 and J usage is TRBJ1-2; 7 bases line up with TRBD1. This CDR3 spans 13 amino acids. Germline lookup yields CDR1 SGHAT and CDR2 FQNNGV. The junction had 7 bases not matched to a gene; V was cut back by 5 bases and J by 7 bases. DNA of the CDR3: TGTGCCAGCAGCGATACAGGGGATGGTGGCTACACCTTC. Translating gives CASSDTGDGGYTF.

This clonotype was observed at least ten times. The chain combines TRBV20-1 with TRBJ1-5, with TRBD1 as a possible D gene (6 bases). Germline CDR1 DFQATT, CDR2 SNEGSKA (reference sequence). The CDR3 loop spans 13 amino acids. The V end lost 4 bases, the J end lost 4 bases, and 11 bases lay between the germline ends. CDR3 residues: CSAIRQVNQPQHF. The CDR3 nucleotides read TGCAGTGCTATTCGACAGGTTAATCAGCCCCAGCATTTT.

This clonotype came up a few times. CDR3 coding DNA: TGTGCCAGTAGTCACCCTCGGACTGTCTCCGGGGAGCTGTTTTTT. Translated, it gives CASSHPRTVSGELFF. The V and J genes are TRBV19 and TRBJ2-2; D may be TRBD2 (5 bases). The CDR3 covers 15 residues. Trimming took off 5 bases at V and 6 bases at J, with 16 bases between the two ends. Germline CDR1 reads LNHDA; CDR2 reads SQIVND (reference sequence).

This clonotype occurred many times. The gene calls are TRBV6-6 and TRBJ1-5; maybe TRBD1 (5 bases). This CDR3 contains 16 residues. Trimming removed 6 bases at V and 2 bases at J, with 17 bases between. CDR1 is MNHNY and CDR2 is SVGAGI in the germline V gene (reference sequence). Here the CDR3 reads CASRDAVGTGNQPQHF. The DNA for the CDR3 is TGTGCCAGCAGAGACGCAGTGGGGACGGGCAATCAGCCCCAGCATTTT.

This clonotype was picked up a small number of times. The CDR3 region has the DNA TGTGCCAGCAAAGAAGGGGGTAGCACAGATACGCAGTATTTT. It translates to CASKEGGSTDTQYF. This sequence joins TRBV28 and TRBJ2-3; tentatively, D is TRBD1 (6 bases). Germline CDR1 MDHEN, CDR2 SYDVKM. V lost 7 bases to trimming and J lost 0 bases, with 11 bases between them. The CDR3 has 14 amino acids.

Many counts were recorded for this clonotype. This chain links TRBV20-1 with TRBJ2-3; D call uncertain. The germline V gene encodes CDR1 DFQATT and CDR2 SNEGSKA (reference sequence). With 6 bases removed from V and 1 base from J, the gap between germline ends came to 8 bases. This CDR3 is 12 amino acids long. CDR3 residues: CSAESGTDTQYF. CDR3 nucleotide sequence: TGCAGTGCCGAGTCGGGCACAGATACGCAGTATTTT.

In this sample, this clonotype turned up many times. The chain carries TRBV4-3 and TRBJ2-2; 10 bases are a match to TRBD1. Germline CDR1 LGHNA, CDR2 YSLEER. The CDR3 spans 16 residues. V lost 3 bases, J lost 2 bases, and 3 bases stayed unmatched. DNA of the CDR3: TGCGCCAGCAGCCAGAGGACAGGGGGAAACACCGGGGAGCTGTTTTTT. As protein: CASSQRTGGNTGELFF.

The gene calls are TRBV3-1 and TRBJ2-5; D gene uncertain. The CDR3 length is 15 residues. Looked up from germline, CDR1 is LGHDT and CDR2 is YNNKEL (reference sequence). Trimming removed 1 base at V and 1 base at J, with 10 bases between. CDR3 residues: CASSQVGISQETQYF. The DNA of the CDR3 is TGTGCCAGCAGCCAAGTTGGAATCTCCCAAGAGACCCAGTACTTC.

This clonotype was seen a handful of times. This chain connects TRBV5-4 to TRBJ2-1; tentative D call: TRBD2 (6 bases). The CDR3 length is 15 residues. Germline V lookup: CDR1 SGHNT, CDR2 YYREEE (reference sequence). Trimming stripped 0 bases from V and 3 bases from J, with 10 bases between. CDR3 in amino acids: CASSLAGSGYNEQFF. Written as DNA, the CDR3 is TGTGCCAGCAGCTTGGCGGGTAGCGGCTACAATGAGCAGTTCTTC. The full variable domain, its missing parts supplied by reference TRBV5-4 and TRBJ2-1, is ETGVTQSPTHLIKTRGQQVTLRCSSQSGHNTVSWYQQALGQGPQFIFQYYREEENGRGNFPPRFSGLQFPNYSSELNVNALELDDSALYLCASSLAGSGYNEQFFGPGTRLTVL.

This clonotype was counted between two and nine times. The genes are TRBV5-4 and TRBJ2-3; TRBD1 is a possible D gene (6 bases). Germline V gene lookup returns CDR1 SGHNT and CDR2 YYREEE (reference sequence). CDR3 size: 14 residues. The germline V and J ends were trimmed by 4 bases and 3 bases, with 12 bases remaining between them. The CDR3 DNA sequence: TGTGCCAGCAGCCTGGACAGCGCGACAGATACGCAGTATTTT. Translated: CASSLDSATDTQYF. Using reference TRBV5-4 and TRBJ2-3 for the parts outside the CDR3, the full variable domain is ETGVTQSPTHLIKTRGQQVTLRCSSQSGHNTVSWYQQALGQGPQFIFQYYREEENGRGNFPPRFSGLQFPNYSSELNVNALELDDSALYLCASSLDSATDTQYFGPGTRLTVL.

This clonotype came up many times. The chain combines TRBV5-1 with TRBJ2-7, with 9 positions matching TRBD1. The CDR3 has 14 amino acids. Per the germline V gene, CDR1 is SGHRS and CDR2 is YFSETQ. J lost 3 bases, V lost 2 bases, and 3 bases had no gene match. CDR3 amino acids: CASSLTGQGYEQYF. The CDR3 nucleotides are TGCGCCAGCAGCTTAACGGGACAGGGCTACGAGCAGTACTTC. The full variable domain, in which reference TRBV5-1 and TRBJ2-7 provide the parts outside the CDR3, is KAGVTQTPRYLIKTRGQQVTLSCSPISGHRSVSWYQQTPGQGLQFLFEYFSETQRNKGNFPGRFSGRQFSNSRSEMNVSTLELGDSALYLCASSLTGQGYEQYFGPGTRLTVT.

In this sample, this clonotype turned up a few times. The chain employs TRBV7-9 and TRBJ1-3; D call uncertain. V shed 5 bases and J shed 3 bases, with 17 bases lying between them. The CDR3 length is 16 residues. Germline V CDR1 and CDR2: SEHNR, FQNEAQ (reference sequence). CDR3 sequence (DNA): TGTGCCAGCAGCCCAGCGGCTTCGGTATATGGAAACACCATATATTTT. As protein: CASSPAASVYGNTIYF.

The chain couples TRBV5-1 to TRBJ2-3, with D perhaps matching TRBD1 (5 bases). Germline loops: CDR1 SGHRS, CDR2 YFSETQ. This CDR3 comprises 16 residues. Trimming took off 4 bases at V and 0 bases at J, with 15 bases between the two ends. The CDR3, as DNA: TGCGCCAGCAGCCAAACAGGCGCCCTTAGCACAGATACGCAGTATTTT. The encoded protein is CASSQTGALSTDTQYF.

The rearrangement links TRBV18 to TRBJ2-4; D call uncertain. V lost 3 bases and J lost 7, with 10 bases in between. Germline lookup yields CDR1 KGHSH and CDR2 LQKENI. The CDR3 sequence is 13 residues long. The CDR3 coding sequence is TGTGCCAGCTCACCCCCCGGGCGGAACATTCAGTACTTC. Its translation is CASSPPGRNIQYF.

In this sample, this clonotype turned up many times. The V call is TRBV16, the J call TRBJ2-1; no clear D. The CDR3 totals 12 residues. CDR1 KGHSY and CDR2 FQNENV come from the germline V gene. The V end lost 0 bases, the J end lost 6 bases, and 3 bases lay between the germline ends. This CDR3 is CASSQSGNEQFF. The DNA for the CDR3 is TGTGCCAGCAGCCAATCAGGCAATGAGCAGTTCTTC. Variable domain in full (rest from reference TRBV16 and TRBJ2-1): GEEVAQTPKHLVRGEGQKAKLYCAPIKGHSYVFWYQQVLKNEFKFLISFQNENVFDETGMPKERFSAKCLPNSPCSLEIQATKLEDSAVYFCASSQSGNEQFFGPGTRLTVL.

This clonotype occurred a few times. The rearrangement joins TRBV7-9 to TRBJ2-5, with a tentative D call TRBD1 (7 bases). CDR1 SEHNR and CDR2 FQNEAQ come from the germline V gene (reference sequence). V dropped 1 base and J dropped 5 bases, with 14 bases sitting between them. This CDR3 has 15 amino acids. In DNA, the CDR3 is TGTGCCAGCAGCTTAGATGGAGGGGGCGAGGAGACCCAGTACTTC. This gives the protein CASSLDGGGEETQYF.

This clonotype was counted at least ten times. This chain links TRBV7-2 with TRBJ1-4; D possibly corresponds to TRBD1 (5 bases). Trimming took 1 base from V and 6 from J, leaving 9 bases between them. CDR3 length equals 14 residues. CDR1 and CDR2 (germline): SGHTA, FQGNSA. CDR3 protein: CASSLGGLDEKLFF. The CDR3 coding sequence is TGTGCCAGCAGCTTAGGGGGCCTAGATGAAAAACTGTTTTTT.

Many counts were recorded for this clonotype. The rearrangement joins TRBV5-5 to TRBJ2-3; D ambiguous. V was clipped by 1 base and J by 2 bases, with 11 bases between them. The CDR3 contains 15 residues. Germline V CDR1 and CDR2: SGHKS, YYEKEE (reference sequence). The chain's CDR3 is CASSLSLTVTDTQYF. The CDR3 coding sequence is TGTGCCAGCAGCTTGTCCCTGACGGTCACAGATACGCAGTATTTT. The whole variable domain, remainder taken from reference TRBV5-5 and TRBJ2-3, is DAGVTQSPTHLIKTRGQQVTLRCSPISGHKSVSWYQQVLGQGPQFIFQYYEKEERGRGNFPDRFSARQFPNYSSELNVNALLLGDSALYLCASSLSLTVTDTQYFGPGTRLTVL.

This clonotype was counted ten times or more. This chain links TRBV7-2 with TRBJ2-1; no clear D. CDR1 is SGHTA and CDR2 is FQGNSA in the germline V gene. This CDR3 contains 12 residues. V was trimmed by 6 bases and J by 10 bases, leaving 13 bases between them. The CDR3 protein is CASSRMGWEQFF. The CDR3 coding sequence is TGTGCCAGCAGTCGGATGGGTTGGGAGCAGTTCTTC.

This clonotype was detected a few times. The gene calls are TRBV7-9 and TRBJ1-2; no firm D call. V gave up 1 base and J gave up 0 bases, with 6 bases separating them. The CDR3 is made up of 14 amino acids. Germline lookup yields CDR1 SEHNR and CDR2 FQNEAQ (reference sequence). The CDR3 DNA follows: TGTGCCAGCAGCTTAGACACTTCTAACTATGGCTACACCTTC. It translates to CASSLDTSNYGYTF. Full variable domain (missing parts from reference TRBV7-9 and TRBJ1-2): DTGVSQNPRHKITKRGQNVTFRCDPISEHNRLYWYRQTLGQGPEFLTYFQNEAQLEKSRLLSDRFSAERPKGSFSTLEIQRTEQGDSAMYLCASSLDTSNYGYTFGSGTRLTVV.

This clonotype was seen repeatedly, ten times or more. CDR3 sequence: CSVVRQGRGYTF. The CDR3 DNA is TGCAGCGTTGTACGCCAGGGTAGAGGCTACACCTTC. This chain uses TRBV29-1 with TRBJ1-2, with D possibly being TRBD1 (5 bases). The CDR3 is 12 residues long. In germline, CDR1 is SQVTM, CDR2 ANQGSEA. V was clipped by 4 bases and J by 8 bases, with 14 bases between them.

The chain carries TRBV2 and TRBJ2-7; no definite D call. CDR1 and CDR2 from the germline V gene are SNHLY and FYNNEI. The V gene lost 4 bases and the J gene lost 2 bases, with 6 bases spanning the gap. The CDR3 length is 12 residues. The CDR3, as DNA: TGTGCCAGCAGTGCCCCACCCTACGAGCAGTACGTC. It is translated as CASSAPPYEQYV.

This clonotype occurred many times. The chain combines TRBV10-2 with TRBJ2-1; 9 bases are a match to TRBD1. Looked up from germline, CDR1 is WSHSY and CDR2 is SAAADI. CDR3 size: 15 residues. The V and J ends lost 10 bases and 4 bases, in that order; junction bases with no gene match: 11. As DNA, the CDR3 is TGCGCCACCAGGGACAGGGAAGATTTATACAATGAGCAGTTCTTC. Amino acid sequence: CATRDREDLYNEQFF.

This clonotype was seen ten or more times. The chain carries TRBV7-9 and TRBJ2-3; TRBD2 matches 7 bases. Germline CDR1 SEHNR, CDR2 FQNEAQ (reference sequence). There are 14 residues in the CDR3. Unmatched junction bases numbered 6, after V lost 5 bases and J lost 4 bases. This CDR3 reads CASSASGASDTQYF. The CDR3 DNA reads as TGTGCCAGCAGCGCGAGCGGGGCCTCAGATACGCAGTATTTT.

Only a few counts were recorded for this clonotype. The chain combines TRBV21-1 with TRBJ2-1; TRBD1, the D gene given by the table, was not confirmed from the DNA. TRBV21-1 is a pseudogene segment. The CDR3 loop spans 18 amino acids. In DNA, the CDR3 is TGTGCCAGCAGCCGCCGATTTGGGGCGGGGGACTCCTACAATGAGCAGTTCTTC. As protein: CASSRRFGAGDSYNEQFF.

This chain links TRBV5-1 with TRBJ2-3; D gene unclear. There are 14 residues in the CDR3. From germline, CDR1 is SGHRS and CDR2 YFSETQ. The ends were cut back, 0 bases at V and 3 bases at J, with 8 bases in the middle. The chain's CDR3 is CASSLGEATDTQYF. The DNA for the CDR3 is TGCGCCAGCAGCTTGGGTGAGGCAACAGATACGCAGTATTTT.

This clonotype turned up a few times. The genes are TRBV6-1 and TRBJ2-5, with D perhaps matching TRBD1 (6 bases). The CDR3 covers 14 residues. Germline V gene lookup returns CDR1 MNHNS and CDR2 SASEGT. Trimming pared 4 bases from V and 5 bases from J, leaving 14 bases between. CDR3 protein: CASSGGTGMETQYF. Written as DNA, the CDR3 is TGTGCCAGCAGTGGGGGCACAGGGATGGAGACCCAGTACTTC.

In this sample, this clonotype turned up many times. This chain uses TRBV6-6 with TRBJ2-5; D not certain. V was clipped by 6 bases and J by 5 bases, with 10 bases between them. Germline loops: CDR1 MNHNY, CDR2 SVGAGI (reference sequence). This CDR3 region has 12 residues. The CDR3, as DNA: TGTGCCAGCAGGGAGAGTTCGGAGACCCAGTACTTC. It is translated as CASRESSETQYF.

The V call is TRBV7-2, the J call TRBJ1-2; perhaps TRBD1 as D (5 bases). V lost 4 bases to trimming and J lost 1 base, with 10 bases between them. Germline lookup yields CDR1 SGHTA and CDR2 FQGNSA. The CDR3 totals 14 residues. The CDR3: CASSSWGYNYGYTF. DNA for the CDR3: TGTGCCAGCAGCTCCTGGGGGTATAACTATGGCTACACCTTC.